This T cell receptor beta chain stems from a study of identical twins. Germline V gene sequence: CDR1 KGHSH, CDR2 LQKENI. The junction had 5 bases not matched to a gene; V was cut back by 4 bases and J by 8 bases. The CDR3 length is 13 residues. TCRdb re-called the 5' RACE reads through MiXCR, storing one row per CDR3 protein. The table records 500,000 to 550,000 distinct CDR3 sequences, more than 20% of them present only once. This same sample was also taken into another study, of yellow fever vaccine responses in identical twins.

What was sequenced was CD4+ T cells sorted from blood. The sequence was obtained from a young woman in good health. J is TRBJ2-1 and V is TRBV18; 7 bases match TRBD2. CDR3 sequence reads: CASSLRLADEQFF. CDR3 bases: TGTGCCAGCTCACTACGACTAGCCGATGAGCAGTTCTTC.